This T cell receptor (delta chain) was recorded in a study of gamma-delta chains in newborns, infants, children. As for the study in general: Microbial exposure reportedly drives polyclonal innate γδ T cell expansion after birth.

TCRdb redid the clone calls on the reads with CATT. The table has 9,000 to 9,500 delta-chain clones, approximately 22% seen once. The CDR3 totals 19 residues. CDR1 GEAIGNYY and CDR2 EKD come from the germline V gene. For this clone: Its ends do not fully match the called genes, so a read error is possible.

This receptor was identified in a child who was a newborn, infant or young child, either healthy, febrile or measles-vaccinated (not recorded which). The sequenced material came from blood. The J gene is TRDJ1, the V gene TRDV2; TRDD3 matches 8 bases. The CDR3 loop is CACEPRSGGDASETDKIIF. CDR3 nucleotides: TGTGCCTGTGAACCGAGGTCTGGGGGAGACGCGTCGGAGACCGATAAAATCATCTTT.